The 30 T cell receptor beta chains below come from one sample, sequenced in a study of shared clonotypes between healthy human individuals. TCRdb's copy holds only in-frame clones and misses some; the assay was immunoSEQ multiplex PCR. Here the sample spans hundreds of thousands of clones, 95% being singletons. Cells designated naive CD8 were CD45RO-negative and were positively selected for CCR7, with terminally differentiated effector memory CD45RA+ cells excluded. The material sequenced was naive CD8+ T cells sorted from blood. Every receptor here comes from a woman in her twenties or thirties in good health.

This clone showed up just once. The CDR3 nucleotides are TGTGCCAGCAGCTCAGAGGGGACAGCGCCAGCTGAAGCTTTCTTT. This codes for CASSSEGTAPAEAFF. The chain has TRBV7-9 and TRBJ1-1; 7 nucleotides agree with TRBD1. Trimming took 4 bases from V and 6 from J; bases not matched to a gene: 11. The germline V gene has CDR1 SEHNR and CDR2 FQNEAQ (reference sequence). CDR3 length equals 15 residues.

The V and J genes are TRBV29-1 and TRBJ2-1; D is unclear. V lost 3 bases to trimming and J lost 2 bases, with 14 bases between them. There are 15 residues in the CDR3. The germline gives CDR1 SQVTM, CDR2 ANQGSEA. Here the CDR3 reads CSVDRPISPYNEQFF. DNA for the CDR3: TGCAGCGTTGATAGACCAATCTCCCCCTACAATGAGCAGTTCTTC.

The chain carries TRBV21-1 and TRBJ2-7; the table assigns TRBD1, which was not confirmed against the DNA. TRBV21-1 is deemed a pseudogene. This CDR3 comprises 15 residues. The DNA of the CDR3 is TGTGCCAGCAGCAAAGCGGTGGACAGGAGCGACGAGCAGTACTTC. Its translation: CASSKAVDRSDEQYF.

This chain uses TRBV7-9 with TRBJ2-7, with 7 bases matching TRBD1. The germline CDR1 and CDR2 sequences are SEHNR and FQNEAQ (reference sequence). This CDR3 is built from 14 residues. Trimming at V came to 5 bases and at J to 1 base, leaving 5 bases not matched to a gene. CDR3 sequence: CASSQTGSSYEQYF. DNA for the CDR3: TGTGCCAGCAGCCAGACAGGGAGTTCCTACGAGCAGTACTTC. The complete variable domain, with remaining parts taken from reference TRBV7-9 and TRBJ2-7, reads DTGVSQNPRHKITKRGQNVTFRCDPISEHNRLYWYRQTLGQGPEFLTYFQNEAQLEKSRLLSDRFSAERPKGSFSTLEIQRTEQGDSAMYLCASSQTGSSYEQYFGPGTRLTVT.

V is TRBV9 and J is TRBJ2-7, with D maybe TRBD2 (6 bases). V was trimmed by 4 bases and J by 0 bases, leaving 11 bases between them. The CDR3 spans 14 residues. The germline CDR1 and CDR2 sequences are SGDLS and YYNGEE. The CDR3 nucleotides read TGTGCCAGCAGCTTGGAGGGTAGCTCCTACGAGCAGTACTTC. Protein: CASSLEGSSYEQYF. Combining the CDR3 with reference TRBV9 and TRBJ2-7 gives the whole variable domain DSGVTQTPKHLITATGQRVTLRCSPRSGDLSVYWYQQSLDQGLQFLIQYYNGEERAKGNILERFSAQQFPDLHSELNLSSLELGDSALYFCASSLEGSSYEQYFGPGTRLTVT.

The rearrangement joins TRBV5-1 to TRBJ2-1; 11 bases fit TRBD2. The junction had 3 bases not matched to a gene; V was cut back by 0 bases and J by 4 bases. Germline lookup yields CDR1 SGHRS and CDR2 YFSETQ. The CDR3 loop spans 16 amino acids. CDR3 sequence: CASSLGLAGLYNEQFF. The CDR3 DNA sequence: TGCGCCAGCAGCTTGGGACTAGCGGGACTGTACAATGAGCAGTTCTTC.

This clone appeared once. The rearrangement joins TRBV19 to TRBJ2-7; weak D call: TRBD2 (6 bases). CDR3 size: 17 residues. V dropped 5 bases and J dropped 2 bases, with 22 bases sitting between them. The V gene's germline CDR1 is LNHDA and CDR2 SQIVND (reference sequence). The CDR3 loop reads CASSSLPNSGGPYEQYF. DNA of the CDR3: TGTGCCAGTAGTTCCCTCCCGAATAGCGGAGGACCCTACGAGCAGTACTTC.

V gene TRBV28 combines with J gene TRBJ1-5; D is undetermined. The CDR3 is 15 residues long. Germline V gene data show CDR1 as MDHEN and CDR2 as SYDVKM. V was clipped by 1 base and J by 4 bases, with 11 bases between them. The CDR3 DNA follows: TGTGCCAGCAGTTTATTCCGAGGGCCTAATCAGCCCCAGCATTTT. Its protein product is CASSLFRGPNQPQHF. Supplemented by reference TRBV28 and TRBJ1-5, the full variable domain reads DVKVTQSSRYLVKRTGEKVFLECVQDMDHENMFWYRQDPGLGLRLIYFSYDVKMKEKGDIPEGYSVSREKKERFSLILESASTNQTSMYLCASSLFRGPNQPQHFGDGTRLSIL.

The rearrangement joins TRBV14 to TRBJ2-1; 9 bases agree with TRBD2. V was pared by 6 bases and J by 1 base, with 10 bases of the junction left unmatched. This CDR3 region has 17 residues. Germline V gene data show CDR1 as SGHDN and CDR2 as FVKESK. The CDR3 nucleotides are TGTGCCAGCAGTCACCTGGGTAGCGGGAGTTCCTACAATGAGCAGTTCTTC. Amino acid sequence: CASSHLGSGSSYNEQFF.

This chain links TRBV18 with TRBJ2-2, with D possibly TRBD1 on 5 matching bases. Germline V CDR1 and CDR2: KGHSH, LQKENI. The CDR3 sequence is 15 residues long. Trimming stripped 6 bases from V and 8 bases from J, with 19 bases between. The CDR3: CASSPEPGKLGELFF. In DNA form, the CDR3 reads TGTGCCAGCTCTCCCGAGCCAGGGAAGTTGGGGGAGCTGTTTTTT. Drawing the rest from reference TRBV18 and TRBJ2-2, the complete variable domain is NAGVMQNPRHLVRRRGQEARLRCSPMKGHSHVYWYRQLPEEGLKFMVYLQKENIIDESGMPKERFSAEFPKEGPSILRIQQVVRGDSAAYFCASSPEPGKLGELFFGEGSRLTVL.

The chain carries TRBV28 and TRBJ2-7; 7 nucleotides match TRBD2. After removal of 6 bases from V and 3 bases from J, the junction contained 11 bases not matched to a gene. The CDR3 length is 15 residues. Germline CDR1 reads MDHEN; CDR2 reads SYDVKM. The CDR3 sequence: CASSERGRLDYEQYF. DNA for the CDR3: TGTGCCAGCAGCGAGCGGGGACGGCTAGACTACGAGCAGTACTTC. Full variable domain (missing parts from reference TRBV28 and TRBJ2-7): DVKVTQSSRYLVKRTGEKVFLECVQDMDHENMFWYRQDPGLGLRLIYFSYDVKMKEKGDIPEGYSVSREKKERFSLILESASTNQTSMYLCASSERGRLDYEQYFGPGTRLTVT.

The chain is built from TRBV7-9 and TRBJ2-7, with D perhaps given as TRBD1 or TRBD2 (5 bases each). V was cut by 5 bases and J by 0 bases, with 14 bases left in between. The V gene's germline CDR1 is SEHNR and CDR2 FQNEAQ (reference sequence). The CDR3 contains 15 residues. Written as DNA, the CDR3 is TGTGCCAGCAGCCATAGCGAGAGGGGCTCCTACGAGCAGTACTTC. Translation gives CASSHSERGSYEQYF.

In DNA, the CDR3 is TGTGCCAGTAGTGCTACAGGGGCCTACGAGCAGTACTTC. Translation gives CASSATGAYEQYF. The chain combines TRBV19 with TRBJ2-7; 7 bases match TRBD1. The CDR3 sequence is 13 residues long. The V gene's germline CDR1 is LNHDA and CDR2 SQIVND (reference sequence). V was clipped by 5 bases and J by 2 bases; unmatched bases: 3.

A single count supports this clone. CDR3: CASSPRGGPRNPYNEQFF. DNA of the CDR3: TGTGCCAGCAGCCCACGTGGGGGCCCCAGGAACCCCTACAATGAGCAGTTCTTC. The chain uses TRBV9 and TRBJ2-1; TRBD1 is a possible D gene (6 bases). Germline V lookup: CDR1 SGDLS, CDR2 YYNGEE. V lost 4 bases and J 2 bases, leaving 22 bases between the germline ends. CDR3 size: 18 residues.

This chain joins TRBV2 and TRBJ1-4; unclear D gene. The CDR3 is 16 amino acids. V gave up 3 bases and J gave up 10 bases, with 21 bases separating them. Germline-derived CDR1 and CDR2 are SNHLY and FYNNEI. The CDR3 nucleotides read TGTGCCAGCAGTGAGTTTGTCGCCGATACGGCCGGAAAACTGTTTTTT. The encoded protein is CASSEFVADTAGKLFF.

The chain couples TRBV27 to TRBJ2-5; 8 nucleotides align to TRBD1. CDR3 length equals 14 residues. Trimming at V came to 6 bases and at J to 7 bases, leaving 10 bases not matched to a gene. The germline gives CDR1 MNHEY, CDR2 SMNVEV (reference sequence). In DNA, the CDR3 is TGTGCCAGCAGCCCCGGACAGGGAGTAGGGACCCAGTACTTC. Translated, it gives CASSPGQGVGTQYF.

The genes are TRBV9 and TRBJ1-1; 7 bases are shared with TRBD1. The J segment lost 10 bases and the V segment lost 3 bases, leaving 6 bases of the junction unmatched. There are 12 residues in the CDR3. Germline V lookup: CDR1 SGDLS, CDR2 YYNGEE. CDR3 in amino acids: CASSGQGLGAFF. The DNA of the CDR3 is TGTGCCAGCAGCGGACAGGGTCTCGGAGCTTTCTTT.

This clone appeared a few times. The genes are TRBV19 and TRBJ2-7, with 12 positions matching TRBD1. In germline, CDR1 is LNHDA, CDR2 SQIVND (reference sequence). The CDR3 totals 16 residues. V gave up 5 bases and J gave up 6 bases; unmatched junction bases: 11. The CDR3 here is CASSPSPGQGAFEQYF. The CDR3 region has the DNA TGTGCCAGTAGTCCCAGTCCGGGACAGGGGGCTTTCGAGCAGTACTTC.

The rearrangement joins TRBV7-8 to TRBJ2-3; 10 positions agree with TRBD1. After removal of 3 bases from V and 5 bases from J, the junction contained 14 bases not matched to a gene. Germline V gene data show CDR1 as SGHVS and CDR2 as FQNEAQ. The CDR3 spans 18 residues. The CDR3 here is CASSLWTGGLAERDTQYF. In DNA, the CDR3 is TGTGCCAGCAGCTTGTGGACAGGGGGTTTGGCGGAGCGAGATACGCAGTATTTT.

The chain has TRBV6-6 and TRBJ2-5; D perhaps matches TRBD1 (5 bases). The J call may be mistaken, given a closer DNA end match to TRBJ2-7. The CDR3 sequence is 13 residues long. Germline CDR1 is MNHNY and CDR2 is SVGAGI (reference sequence). CDR3 amino acids: CASSYSRGYEQYF. The CDR3, as DNA: TGTGCCAGCAGTTACAGTAGGGGCTACGAGCAGTACTTC.

The chain links TRBV4-1 to TRBJ2-7; 10 bases align to TRBD1. This CDR3 comprises 15 residues. CDR1 MGHRA and CDR2 YSYEKL come from the germline V gene. The J segment lost 2 bases and the V segment lost 3 bases, leaving 4 bases of the junction unmatched. This CDR3 is CASSHRTGGTYEQYF. The CDR3 coding sequence is TGCGCCAGCAGCCACAGGACAGGGGGGACCTACGAGCAGTACTTC.

This rearrangement joins TRBV9 to TRBJ2-7; the D gene could be TRBD1 or TRBD2 (5 bases each). This CDR3 has 15 residues. V was clipped by 0 bases and J by 1 base, with 11 bases between them. Germline lookup yields CDR1 SGDLS and CDR2 YYNGEE. CDR3: CASSVGGVRSYEQYF. Written as DNA, the CDR3 is TGTGCCAGCAGCGTAGGAGGGGTGAGGTCCTACGAGCAGTACTTC.

V usage is TRBV28 and J usage is TRBJ1-2; no clear D. Germline values: CDR1 MDHEN, CDR2 SYDVKM. This CDR3 has 15 residues. Trimming stripped 1 base from V and 3 bases from J, with 12 bases between. The CDR3 region has the DNA TGTGCCAGCAGTTTATTGCCCGATAGGGACTATGGCTACACCTTC. This gives the protein CASSLLPDRDYGYTF.

V gene TRBV27 combines with J gene TRBJ1-3; no firm D call. Germline V CDR1 and CDR2: MNHEY, SMNVEV (reference sequence). V lost 0 bases to trimming and J lost 2 bases, with 8 bases between them. This CDR3 contains 15 residues. For the CDR3, the DNA is TGTGCCAGCAGTTTATCGATAGGGACTGGAAACACCATATATTTT. It encodes CASSLSIGTGNTIYF.

The rearrangement links TRBV27 to TRBJ1-1; possible D gene TRBD1, 5 bases. This CDR3 has 15 amino acids. In germline, CDR1 is MNHEY, CDR2 SMNVEV (reference sequence). V lost 2 bases and J lost 3, with 13 bases in between. CDR3 amino acids: CASSLEGMRDTEAFF. CDR3 bases: TGTGCCAGCAGTTTAGAGGGGATGAGGGACACTGAAGCTTTCTTT.

V and J are TRBV5-4 and TRBJ2-5, with a possible D match to TRBD2 (6 bases). Germline V CDR1 and CDR2: SGHNT, YYREEE (reference sequence). V lost 4 bases to trimming and J lost 2 bases, with 21 bases between them. This CDR3 is built from 17 residues. For the CDR3, the DNA is TGTGCCAGCAGCCCGGAGGGGATAGGAGAGGAACAAGAGACCCAGTACTTC. Amino acid sequence: CASSPEGIGEEQETQYF.

This clone was observed a single time. The chain uses TRBV14 and TRBJ2-1, with D unresolved. This CDR3 spans 16 amino acids. V gave up 2 bases and J gave up 4 bases, with 15 bases separating them. Germline V lookup: CDR1 SGHDN, CDR2 FVKESK. The CDR3 is CASSQLNELPYNEQFF. The CDR3 DNA reads TGTGCCAGCAGCCAACTGAACGAATTACCGTACAATGAGCAGTTCTTC. Based on the CDR3 plus reference TRBV14 and TRBJ2-1, the full variable domain is EAGVTQFPSHSVIEKGQTVTLRCDPISGHDNLYWYRRVMGKEIKFLLHFVKESKQDESGMPNNRFLAERTGGTYSTLKVQPAELEDSGVYFCASSQLNELPYNEQFFGPGTRLTVL.

The V and J genes are TRBV4-2 and TRBJ1-2; no reliable D call. The CDR3 contains 14 residues. CDR1 and CDR2 (germline): LGHNA, YNFKEQ. V lost 1 base and J lost 4, with 10 bases in between. CDR3 in amino acids: CASSQASGGYGYTF. In DNA, the CDR3 is TGTGCCAGCAGCCAAGCATCCGGAGGCTATGGCTACACCTTC.

The genes are TRBV30 and TRBJ2-5; tentatively, D is TRBD2 (5 bases). The germline V gene encodes CDR1 GTSNPN and CDR2 SVGIG (reference sequence). V lost 4 bases and J lost 5, with 17 bases in between. CDR3 length: 14 amino acids. Here the CDR3 DNA reads TGTGCCTGGATTCCCCTTGAGGGTAGGGAGACCCAGTACTTC. Residues: CAWIPLEGRETQYF.

The J gene is TRBJ2-3, the V gene TRBV5-6, with D perhaps TRBD2 (6 bases). V dropped 5 bases and J dropped 11 bases, with 15 bases sitting between them. CDR1 and CDR2 (germline): SGHDT, YYEEEE. The CDR3 sequence is 12 residues long. CDR3 region: CASRREVGEQYF. The CDR3 DNA is TGTGCCAGCAGAAGGGAGGTTGGTGAGCAGTATTTT.